This T cell receptor beta chain is drawn from a study of vaccination and CD4 T cells after COVID-19 (dated by TCRdb to between 2021 and 2024). For the wider study: Convalescent patients had a positive SARS-CoV-2 result on nasal swab PCR, and of these patients, nine had mild disease and one had severe disease. The convalescent cohort included six males and four females, with two Hispanic individuals, seven Caucasians, two Asians and one multiracial person. Two doses of either the Pfizer-BioNTech BNT162b2 vaccine (n=8) or the Moderna mRNA-1273 vaccine (n=2) were administered to participants. Post-COVID blood samples from convalescent patients were collected a median of around 110 days after diagnosis, with a range of about 30 to 170 days. Post-vaccine blood samples were collected a median of around 2.5 months after the second vaccine dose, ranging from roughly 12 to 250 days. For stimulating the cultures, overlapping spike peptide pools were used, derived from SARS-CoV-2 as well as from the common cold coronaviruses HCoV-NL63, HCoV-OC43 and HCoV-229E. As controls, cultures received a CEFX viral epitope pool (the positive control), an HIV-1 Nef peptide pool (the negative control), or no peptide at all. The spike-specific CD4+ TCR repertoire was compared before and after mRNA vaccination in under 11 COVID-19 convalescent patients and several infection-naive healthy vaccine recipients. Paper-wide results and their limitations: The median number of SARS-CoV-2-reactive clonotypes rose from 21 after infection to 38 after vaccination, but the change was not significant. Of the vaccine-specific clones found in convalescent patients, nearly all (304 of 307) were mono-reactive for SARS-CoV-2 spike instead of being cross-reactive with common cold coronaviruses. The study included relatively few convalescent patients and did not analyze early timepoints after natural infection. In convalescent patients, a median approximately 83% of post-vaccine SARS-CoV-2-reactive clones were detected only after vaccination, and vaccine-specific priming was suggested by this finding.

Explained via the paper, the treatment or condition label denotes: 10-day PBMC culture with coronavirus spike peptide pools or control peptides (ViraFEST assay). To expand antigen-specific T cells with peptide pools and then pick out the expanded clonotypes through TCR sequencing, the study relied on the ViraFEST assay. Positive SARS-CoV-2 PCR tests in the convalescent patients dated from March to December 2020, before Alpha, Beta and Delta variants emerged in the United States. Each well held about 2.2 million PBMCs cultured in IMDM containing about 5% human AB serum and around 10 IU/ml IL-2, with about 10 ug/ml peptide pools added. Half of the culture medium was replaced with fresh IL-2-containing medium on days 3 and 7. After approximately 11 days of culture, CD4+ T cells were isolated by negative selection with the EasySep CD4+ T cell isolation kit. Ficoll-Paque Plus gradient centrifugation was used to isolate PBMCs from whole blood, and the isolated PBMCs were then either used fresh or cryopreserved at -140C. In general, triplicate wells were set up for every culture condition.

Notes on this clonotype: Its antigen has not been determined. It has no much larger one-base neighbor in the sample; base qualities were not kept.

Relative to germline, V is 6 bases shorter and J is 5 bases shorter, with 18 bases between their ends. The CDR3, cysteine through phenylalanine, is 15 amino acids long. Only the CDR3 region is kept as DNA, spanning 45 bases read in frame from base 1. CDR1 SNHLY and CDR2 FYNNEI are derived from the germline V gene. Library preparation was by PCR. DNA from cultured CD4+ T cells underwent TCR sequencing with the Oncomine TCR Beta short-read assay at the Johns Hopkins FTIC core. Genomic DNA was extracted from the cultured CD4+ T cells with the QIAamp micro DNA kit. Oncomine TCR Beta libraries made from cultured CD4+ T cells were pooled using unique dual indexes and sequenced on an Illumina iSeq 100. As for the authors' bioinformatics: Non-productive sequences were removed, and CDR3s not starting with C, not ending with F or W, or shorter than 7 amino acids were discarded. The MANAFEST web application identified antigen-specific clonotypes by comparing peptide-stimulated wells against reference wells and other culture wells. Positive clones required FDR below 0.05, an odds ratio above 5, and productive frequency above 0.1% in at least two of three replicate wells. Clonotypes that were significantly expanded in both SARS-CoV-2 spike wells and at least one common cold coronavirus spike condition were defined as cross-reactive. CDR3 homology was assessed with Levenshtein distances (stringdist) and unrooted phylogenetic trees (ape) in R version 3.6.1. The raw public reads went through TCRdb reprocessing: fastp at Q25, MiXCR clone calling, in-frame beta chains kept. Rows with one shared CDR3 protein collapse into an entry with the most common genes and DNA. TCRdb, not the authors, supplied the V and J calls. The sample table shows approximately 20,000 distinct CDR3 sequences, and about 60% are seen once. Clones ranked in the top ten supply 7.8% of the sample.

The chain employs TRBV2 and TRBJ2-3; the D gene could be TRBD1 or TRBD2, each one agreeing over 5 bases. Sequencing input: CD4+ T cells from blood, cultured in vitro. The sequence derives from a human donor who had recovered from COVID-19. The CDR3 corresponds to CASSLSGGVGDTQYF. The nucleotide sequence is given as TGTGCCAGCAGCCTCTCTGGGGGAGTGGGAGATACGCAGTATTTT.